The 21 T cell receptor beta chains below all came from one sample that was sequenced in a study of blood T cell repertoires in COVID-19. Sequenced by immunoSEQ multiplex PCR; TCRdb stores in-frame clones only, minus some. The table shows roughly 35,000 clones, with nearly 80% occurring only once. The sequencing sample was made of peripheral blood. These receptors were taken from a man older than 75 with acute or convalescent COVID-19.

This clone appeared a single time. The V call is TRBV11-2, the J call TRBJ1-3; 8 bases fit TRBD1. CDR1 is SGHAT, CDR2 FQNNGV, per germline. CDR3 length: 18 amino acids. V trimming: 5 bases; J trimming: 4 bases; junction bases outside the gene matches: 16. The CDR3 region is CASSPHRPGQGGGNTIYF. The CDR3, as DNA: TGTGCCAGCAGCCCCCATCGTCCAGGACAGGGCGGAGGAAACACCATATATTTT.

This chain connects TRBV11-1 to TRBJ2-5, with 15 bases aligning to TRBD2. The CDR3 has 16 residues. Trimming at V came to 4 bases and at J to 5 bases, leaving 5 bases not matched to a gene. The germline V gene has CDR1 SGHAT and CDR2 FQDESV (reference sequence). The CDR3, as DNA: TGTGCCAGCAGCTGGACTAGCGGGGGGGCTTCGGAGACCCAGTACTTC. Protein product: CASSWTSGGASETQYF.

A single count supports this clone. J is TRBJ2-3 and V is TRBV6-6; D call uncertain. Trimming removed 5 bases at V and 3 bases at J, with 6 bases between. The CDR3 totals 12 residues. The germline gives CDR1 MNHNY, CDR2 SVGAGI (reference sequence). CDR3 in amino acids: CASSPRTDTQYF. In DNA, the CDR3 is TGTGCCAGCAGTCCGAGGACAGATACGCAGTATTTT.

The chain has TRBV5-1 and TRBJ2-2; 12 bases line up with TRBD1. Germline lookup yields CDR1 SGHRS and CDR2 YFSETQ. Trimming cost V 4 bases and J 6 bases; bases outside gene matches: 4. The CDR3 totals 15 residues. CDR3 in DNA: TGCGCCAGCAGCCCGGGACAGGGGGCCTCCGGGGAGCTGTTTTTT. Amino acids: CASSPGQGASGELFF.

This chain uses TRBV5-1 with TRBJ2-2, with TRBD1 matching 7 bases. V lost 3 bases and J lost 5; bases outside the gene matches: 7. Germline V gene sequence: CDR1 SGHRS, CDR2 YFSETQ. CDR3 length: 15 amino acids. The CDR3: CASSSGQDRTGELFF. Written as DNA, the CDR3 is TGCGCCAGCAGCTCCGGACAGGATAGGACCGGGGAGCTGTTTTTT.

The chain recombines TRBV15 with TRBJ2-2, with D maybe TRBD2 (7 bases). The germline gives CDR1 LNHNV, CDR2 YYDKDF (reference sequence). This CDR3 is 14 amino acids long. The V and J ends lost 1 base and 7 bases respectively, with 10 bases between them. Here the CDR3 reads CATSRGGGFGELFF. In nucleotides, the CDR3 is TGTGCCACCAGCAGAGGGGGGGGCTTCGGGGAGCTGTTTTTT.

This sequence joins TRBV25-1 and TRBJ2-7, with 10 bases aligning to TRBD2. CDR1 is MGHDK, CDR2 SYGVNS, per germline. Trimming cost V 4 bases and J 4 bases; bases outside gene matches: 4. The CDR3 has 14 amino acids. In DNA form, the CDR3 reads TGTGCCAGCAGTGTGAGCGGGGGGGCTTACGAGCAGTACTTC. Translated: CASSVSGGAYEQYF.

V is TRBV11-1 and J is TRBJ2-1; 8 nucleotides match TRBD1. The V gene's germline CDR1 is SGHAT and CDR2 FQDESV (reference sequence). CDR3 size: 15 residues. V lost 3 bases to trimming and J lost 5 bases; unmatched junction nucleotides: 6. Here the CDR3 reads CASSLGRGPHNEQFF. Here the CDR3 DNA reads TGTGCCAGCAGCTTGGGCAGGGGGCCCCACAATGAGCAGTTCTTC.

The rearrangement joins TRBV7-2 to TRBJ2-7; tentatively, D is TRBD2 (7 bases). CDR1 is SGHTA, CDR2 FQGNSA, per germline. CDR3 length: 15 residues. V lost 2 bases to trimming and J lost 4 bases, with 15 bases between them. CDR3 protein: CASSLMGGLRYEQYF. The DNA for the CDR3 is TGTGCCAGCAGCTTAATGGGGGGGCTGAGGTACGAGCAGTACTTC.

V and J are TRBV13 and TRBJ2-3; TRBD2 matches 10 bases. J lost 4 bases, V lost 5 bases, and 12 bases had no gene match. CDR1 and CDR2 (germline): PRHDT, FYEKMQ (reference sequence). This CDR3 is 17 amino acids long. The CDR3 nucleotides are TGTGCCAGCAGCCGACTACCCCAAGCGGGGGGGGCAGATACGCAGTATTTT. This gives the protein CASSRLPQAGGADTQYF.

The chain links TRBV6-5 to TRBJ2-7; TRBD1 is a possible D gene (6 bases). V lost 8 bases, J lost 3 bases, and 17 bases lay in between. This CDR3 spans 14 amino acids. Germline values: CDR1 MNHEY, CDR2 SVGAGI. The CDR3 reads CASGSTRTVYEQYF. The CDR3 DNA follows: TGTGCCAGCGGCTCTACTCGGACAGTCTACGAGCAGTACTTC.

The rearrangement links TRBV14 to TRBJ2-6; D remains unclear. Trimming cost V 4 bases and J 12 bases, with 10 bases left between them. The germline CDR1 and CDR2 sequences are SGHDN and FVKESK. The CDR3 covers 12 residues. This CDR3 is CASSPNVVVLTF. CDR3 nucleotide sequence: TGTGCCAGCAGCCCTAATGTTGTCGTCCTGACTTTC.

This clone was counted only a few times. Additional DNA sequences in this sample encode the identical CDR3. V is TRBV7-9 and J is TRBJ1-2; 8 bases fit TRBD1. The CDR3 consists of 13 residues. CDR1 SEHNR and CDR2 FQNEAQ come from the germline V gene (reference sequence). Trimming took 5 bases from V and 5 from J; bases not matched to a gene: 4. In nucleotides, the CDR3 is TGTGCCAGCAGCGCGGACAGGGTTTATGGCTACACCTTC. Translation: CASSADRVYGYTF.

This chain connects TRBV5-1 to TRBJ1-4; D is unresolved. The CDR3 extends over 15 amino acids. V lost 0 bases and J lost 4, with 10 bases in between. Germline CDR1 and CDR2: SGHRS and YFSETQ. The CDR3 sequence: CASSLVRAGNEKLFF. In nucleotides, the CDR3 is TGCGCCAGCAGCTTGGTGCGGGCGGGTAATGAAAAACTGTTTTTT. Together with reference TRBV5-1 and TRBJ1-4, the CDR3 gives the full variable domain: KAGVTQTPRYLIKTRGQQVTLSCSPISGHRSVSWYQQTPGQGLQFLFEYFSETQRNKGNFPGRFSGRQFSNSRSEMNVSTLELGDSALYLCASSLVRAGNEKLFFGSGTQLSVL.

V gene TRBV4-2 combines with J gene TRBJ1-1; 11 positions agree with TRBD1. This CDR3 has 16 amino acids. The germline gives CDR1 LGHNA, CDR2 YNFKEQ. The V segment lost 0 bases and the J segment 4 bases; nucleotides outside the gene matches: 4. This chain's CDR3 is CASSQDRTGGGTEAFF. CDR3 coding DNA: TGTGCCAGCAGCCAAGACAGGACAGGGGGCGGCACTGAAGCTTTCTTT.

V is TRBV2 and J is TRBJ2-1; TRBD2 aligns across 7 bases. Unmatched junction bases numbered 4, after V lost 8 bases and J lost 0 bases. CDR3 size: 14 residues. The germline V gene encodes CDR1 SNHLY and CDR2 FYNNEI. This CDR3 reads CASFRGDSYNEQFF. The DNA for the CDR3 is TGTGCCAGCTTCCGGGGGGACTCCTACAATGAGCAGTTCTTC. Filled out from reference TRBV2 and TRBJ2-1, the complete variable domain reads EPEVTQTPSHQVTQMGQEVILRCVPISNHLYFYWYRQILGQKVEFLVSFYNNEISEKSEIFDDQFSVERPDGSNFTLKIRSTKLEDSAMYFCASFRGDSYNEQFFGPGTRLTVL.

The rearrangement uses TRBV5-1 and TRBJ2-3, with TRBD1 identical over 8 bases. The J segment lost 6 bases and the V segment lost 3 bases, leaving 6 bases of the junction unmatched. This CDR3 is built from 14 residues. Per germline, CDR1 SGHRS and CDR2 YFSETQ. In DNA form, the CDR3 reads TGCGCCAGCAGCTCCAGGACAGGGTGGGATACGCAGTATTTT. It yields the protein CASSSRTGWDTQYF.

The rearrangement links TRBV5-1 to TRBJ2-7, with 8 bases that match TRBD1. The CDR3 is 15 amino acids. CDR1 is SGHRS, CDR2 YFSETQ, per germline. The V segment lost 2 bases and the J segment 4 bases; nucleotides outside the gene matches: 8. CDR3 loop: CASSFSSGQAYEQYF. DNA of the CDR3: TGCGCCAGCAGCTTTTCTTCGGGACAGGCATACGAGCAGTACTTC.

This clone was seen only a few times. The chain links TRBV10-2 to TRBJ2-7; 7 nucleotides match TRBD1. This CDR3 comprises 12 residues. V lost 8 bases to trimming and J lost 2 bases; unmatched junction nucleotides: 3. The V gene's germline CDR1 is WSHSY and CDR2 SAAADI. The DNA for the CDR3 is TGCGCCAGCGGGACAGAAGCCTACGAGCAGTACTTC. It codes for CASGTEAYEQYF.

The genes are TRBV5-6 and TRBJ1-5; no reliable D call. The CDR3 has 15 amino acids. Germline V gene data show CDR1 as SGHDT and CDR2 as YYEEEE. Trimming pared 0 bases from V and 6 bases from J, leaving 13 bases between. The CDR3, as DNA: TGTGCCAGCAGCTTGGCCGCACAGACAATTCAGCCCCAGCATTTT. Residues: CASSLAAQTIQPQHF.

The genes are TRBV29-1 and TRBJ1-2; a weak D match, TRBD1 (5 bases). Germline V lookup: CDR1 SQVTM, CDR2 ANQGSEA. This CDR3 comprises 15 residues. The germline V and J ends were trimmed by 3 bases and 0 bases, with 14 bases remaining between them. CDR3 loop: CSVDRDSWANYGYTF. The CDR3 DNA reads as TGCAGCGTTGACCGGGACTCCTGGGCTAACTATGGCTACACCTTC.